Described below is a single TCR beta chain sequence and its context. What it binds is not known. Researchers took RNA transcripts and amplified the TCR beta CDR3 regions from them. The primer set for the first-round RT-PCR of the TCR CDR3 was HTBI. Each CDR3 protein is one row after TCRdb ran MiXCR on the multiplex PCR reads. In the table there are roughly 360,000 distinct CDR3 sequences, roughly 13% of which are singletons. The data are from a study of T cells in Graves' hyperthyroidism and ophthalmopathy. The study's findings and limits: The majority of expanded thyroid clonotypes above 0.001 also appeared in blood.

Patients between 18 and 65 years old had hyperthyroidism, newly diagnosed and lasting under 2 months. Diagnostic assessment was based on clinical symptoms, serum thyroxine and TRAb, thyroid ultrasound and orbital computed tomography. The authors took PBMCs from 10 ml fresh peripheral blood. Germline-derived CDR1 and CDR2 are LNHDA and SQIVND (reference sequence). The CDR3 is made up of 16 amino acids. Deletions cut 2 bases from V and 3 bases from J, with 14 bases between. The TCR comes from a young man with Graves' hyperthyroidism that later progressed to Graves' ophthalmopathy. V is TRBV19 and J is TRBJ1-5; no clear D. Sequences were obtained from blood. CDR3 coding DNA: TGTGCCAGTAGTATACCTTACGGCCAGCCCAATCAGCCCCAGCATTTT. It encodes CASSIPYGQPNQPQHF.